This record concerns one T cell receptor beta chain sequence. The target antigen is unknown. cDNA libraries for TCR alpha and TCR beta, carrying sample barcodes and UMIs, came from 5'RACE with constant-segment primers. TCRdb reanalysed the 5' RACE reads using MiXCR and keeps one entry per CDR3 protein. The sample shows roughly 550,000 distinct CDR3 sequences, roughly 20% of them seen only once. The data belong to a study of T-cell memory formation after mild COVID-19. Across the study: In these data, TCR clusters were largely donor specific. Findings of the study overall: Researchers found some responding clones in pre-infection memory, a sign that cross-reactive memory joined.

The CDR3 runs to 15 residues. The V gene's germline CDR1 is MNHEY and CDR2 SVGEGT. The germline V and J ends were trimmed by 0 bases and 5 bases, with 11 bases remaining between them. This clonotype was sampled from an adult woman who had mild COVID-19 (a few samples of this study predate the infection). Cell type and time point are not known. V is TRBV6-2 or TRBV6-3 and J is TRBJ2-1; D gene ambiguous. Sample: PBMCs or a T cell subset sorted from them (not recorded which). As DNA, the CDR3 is TGTGCCAGCAGTTACTCGGTGCGCAATCACAATGAGCAGTTCTTC. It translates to CASSYSVRNHNEQFF.